This TCR beta chain was obtained from a study of HIV-infected patients and healthy controls (dated by TCRdb to the mid-2010s). Turning to the overall study: The study tested whether deep TCR repertoire sequencing of HIV patients' small blood samples could capture immune perturbation and reconstitution.

Per the germline V gene (reference sequence), LNHDA is the CDR1 and SQIVND is the CDR2. V is trimmed back by 4 bases and J by 4 bases, and the junction contains 11 bases that no gene match accounts for. There are 16 amino acids in the CDR3, from cysteine to phenylalanine inclusive. The retained sequence is limited to the CDR3, 48 bases, with the frame set at the first base. Since whole blood was used without any cell fractionation, the repertoire reflected all peripheral T cells in unsorted form. As controls, ten healthy donors without infection were sampled, and four of the ten donors were sampled a second time about 3 months later. For RNA extraction, about 2.3 ml of peripheral blood was drawn into Tempus tubes. Residual genomic DNA was removed with the TURBO-DNase kit and globin mRNA was depleted with GLOBINclear. Using SuperScript III with primers targeting the alpha and beta constant regions, around 480 ng of RNA was reverse transcribed. Alpha and beta chain libraries were generated separately via chain-specific third strand synthesis with multiplexing indices. The protocol used a single primer pair to amplify all rearrangements within a chain, which avoided primer bias, and attached molecular barcodes to each cDNA molecule. Purified cDNA was ligated with T4 RNA Ligase 1 onto a 5' RACE adapter bearing a random hexamer and the SP2 sequencing primer site. With slow temperature ramps used to favor optimal annealing, second strand synthesis was primed from the SP2 site with Phusion polymerase. Two random hexamer sequences, both added before amplification and joined together, made up the 12-nucleotide barcode of each molecule. An amplification PCR of around 25 cycles with P5s and P7 primers came after a short first PCR that had added P5 and P7 adapter elements plus a second index. In total the libraries went through roughly 26 PCR cycles, after which the libraries were quantified on a Qubit, sized on a Bioanalyzer, and diluted to 3 to 4 nM. Sequencing of the normalized libraries was done on an Illumina MiSeq using 2 x 250 paired-end kits. Reverse transcription reactions were cleaned up on MinElute columns and eluted into roughly 10 ul Tris-Cl. A 1:1 ratio of AMPure XP beads was used to clean the adapter ligations after they had run for about 23 hours at 16 degrees C. Processing in the source paper ran as follows. Demultiplexed FASTQ files were processed with a modified Decombinator that output V, J, insert and barcode information. Sequences sharing a barcode but differing from the dominant sequence were discarded as errors, and barcodes clustered at Levenshtein distance 3 were counted to estimate original cDNA molecules. For downstream analyses, the R packages ineq, vegan, igraph and RCytoscape were used, along with IMGT nomenclature and CDR3 definitions. V gene usage was computed over distinct sequences, each TCR counted once to avoid skew from clonal expansion. Within a donor, similarity networks joined unique CDR3 amino acid sequences in every case where two of them were separated by a single Levenshtein edit. Published HIV-specific CDR3s (around 100 alpha, 650 to 850 beta) and CMV-specific CDR3s (more than 12 alpha, roughly 250 beta) were compiled and searched for in the repertoires. It was shown by random subsampling to size-matched repertoires that the decreased diversity of patients was not caused by their lower sequence numbers. TCRdb reprocessed the public reads (quality trimming at Q25 with fastp, clone calling with MiXCR) and kept in-frame beta chains. Records with the same CDR3 protein are collapsed into one entry carrying the most frequent genes and DNA. TCRdb assigned the V and J calls; the authors' analysis was not used. In this sample the table shows 11,000 to 15,000 distinct CDR3 sequences, 9% to 10% of which occur a single time. The ten largest clones take up approximately 7% of the sample.

Within its sample, this clonotype is medium-sized (0.01 to 0.1%). The target of this receptor is not known. There are no base qualities to consult, and no much larger clone falls within one base. What the research found in general, with its limitations: Comparisons were complicated by unequal numbers of distinct sequences between patients and controls, and rare events from HIV-infected data were overweighted by size-matching. By Jaccard index and by the count of highly shared sequences, healthy controls shared more CDR3s between individuals than HIV+ patients did. MAIT cell alpha-chain CDR3s were present at high frequency in healthy controls but severely depleted in HIV+ repertoires. Oligoclonality may be reflected in the significantly higher mean Gini indices of HIV-infected repertoires compared with controls. In HIV-infected patients, the apparent post-therapy recovery of the Gini index was not replicated in size-matched repertoire data. Processing included only sixteen HIV-infected individuals, and this was regarded by the authors as a major limit on how widely the findings apply. Compared with untreated HIV+ repertoires, healthy control repertoires had roughly threefold more distinct CDR3s and higher Shannon diversity. Using whole blood restricted sequencing depth and prevented separating the dynamics of distinct T-cell subpopulations. Mean usage differed significantly between HIV-infected patients and controls for eight alpha and eight beta V genes. Slight age and sex profile differences between the study cohorts did not explain the observed diversity differences. Pairing of alpha and beta chains was not determined in the samples. In the study, no determination of donor HLA types was made. Most CMV-associated CDR3s became more frequent during therapy, although their change was not significant, whereas HIV-associated CDR3s showed a significant decrease in frequency.

The clonotype was recovered from an adult in good health. The chain couples TRBV19 to TRBJ1-1; the junction holds 8 bases that match TRBD1. Material: blood. The CDR3 protein: CASSTGGLRVGTEAFF. The sequenced DNA is TGTGCCAGTAGTACAGGGGGCTTGCGAGTAGGCACTGAAGCTTTCTTT.